This T cell receptor beta chain is drawn from a study of blood T cells in healthy people across ages. Germline values: CDR1 GTSNPN, CDR2 SVGIG (reference sequence). Losses at the gene ends were 5 bases for V and 4 bases for J; bases not matched to a gene: 6. The CDR3 is 13 residues long. A sample-barcoded 5' primer and a J-beta primer mix were used in a second PCR of about 7 to 12 cycles. At least 3 million CDR3-containing paired-end reads were obtained per sample. TCRdb passed the 5' RACE reads through MiXCR, listing each CDR3 protein once. Among almost 800,000 distinct CDR3 sequences, 55% to 70% were seen once, and the ten largest hold roughly 20%. Turning to this clonotype: Its antigen is unidentified.

Study conclusions and caveats: Getting older went along with TCR beta diversity per million T cells dropping roughly linearly. Naive and antigen-experienced cells were not separated, limiting conclusive comparison.

The sample was blood. This chain links TRBV30 with TRBJ1-1; 8 nucleotides line up with TRBD1. The sequence derives from a man aged 25 to 45 in good health. CDR3 sequence reads: CAWDRGGSTEAFF. The CDR3 region has the DNA TGTGCCTGGGACAGGGGAGGGAGCACTGAAGCTTTCTTT.